The 24 T cell receptor beta chains reported below all come from one sample, sequenced in a study of cytomegalovirus exposure and HLA in healthy donors (dated by TCRdb to the late 2010s). The receptor library was made with the immunoSEQ multiplex PCR assay. TCRdb limited this immuneACCESS table to in-frame rearrangements with V and J called. A share of clones is missing; checked studies link under half to unresolved V genes, and the rest is unexplained. In this sample the table shows about 73,000 clones, approximately 95% of which occur a single time. The ten largest clones represent 3.3% of the sample. The sample comprised PBMCs. Receptors were obtained from a man younger than 30 in good health and CMV-seronegative.

V usage is TRBV4-3 and J usage is TRBJ1-2; 7 nucleotides agree with TRBD1. V lost 1 base to trimming and J lost 6 bases; unmatched junction nucleotides: 11. The CDR3 sequence is 16 residues long. CDR1 is LGHNA, CDR2 YSLEER, per germline. The CDR3: CASSQVFQGVVDGYTF. The CDR3 DNA sequence: TGCGCCAGCAGCCAAGTGTTTCAGGGGGTCGTCGATGGCTACACCTTC.

This chain connects TRBV16 to TRBJ1-2; D gene uncertain. Germline CDR1 reads KGHSY; CDR2 reads FQNENV. V lost 1 base and J 7 bases, leaving 16 bases between the germline ends. The length of the CDR3 is 15 residues. Written as DNA, the CDR3 is TGTGCCAGCAGCCAATTGAATCCGGGATTGGGTGGCTACACCTTC. This encodes CASSQLNPGLGGYTF.

For this clone: At the DNA level, this CDR3 is encoded by other sequences in the same sample as well. The rearrangement joins TRBV6-4 to TRBJ2-3; 11 nucleotides align to TRBD2. CDR3 size: 15 residues. In germline, CDR1 is MRHNA, CDR2 SNTAGT. V lost 0 bases to trimming and J lost 6 bases; unmatched junction nucleotides: 2. The CDR3: CASSDSSGGADTQYF. The CDR3 bases are TGTGCCAGCAGTGACTCTAGCGGGGGGGCCGATACGCAGTATTTT.

The J gene is TRBJ2-3, the V gene TRBV6-1, with D possibly being TRBD1 (5 bases). The ends were cut back, 4 bases at V and 5 bases at J, with 16 bases in the middle. Germline V gene lookup returns CDR1 MNHNS and CDR2 SASEGT. The CDR3 extends over 15 amino acids. CDR3 bases: TGTGCCAGCAGTGTGGGTGGCAGGGCCGGAGATACGCAGTATTTT. It codes for CASSVGGRAGDTQYF.

This chain joins TRBV9 and TRBJ1-2; D is uncertain. Germline CDR1 is SGDLS and CDR2 is YYNGEE. The CDR3 extends over 14 amino acids. The ends were cut back, 0 bases at V and 5 bases at J, with 11 bases in the middle. The CDR3: CASSVVSQQYGYTF. CDR3 DNA: TGTGCCAGCAGCGTAGTGTCTCAACAGTATGGCTACACCTTC. Drawing the rest from reference TRBV9 and TRBJ1-2, the complete variable domain is DSGVTQTPKHLITATGQRVTLRCSPRSGDLSVYWYQQSLDQGLQFLIQYYNGEERAKGNILERFSAQQFPDLHSELNLSSLELGDSALYFCASSVVSQQYGYTFGSGTRLTVV.

This clone has only one observation. This chain joins TRBV6-5 and TRBJ1-1; the D is unclear. This CDR3 region has 14 residues. The germline gives CDR1 MNHEY, CDR2 SVGAGI. V gave up 1 base and J gave up 5 bases, with 11 bases separating them. The chain's CDR3 is CASSYYGVGTEAFF. As DNA, the CDR3 is TGTGCCAGCAGTTACTACGGGGTGGGGACTGAAGCTTTCTTT.

The genes are TRBV5-4 and TRBJ1-2; 10 bases align to TRBD1. CDR3 size: 17 residues. The V gene's germline CDR1 is SGHNT and CDR2 YYREEE (reference sequence). The junction had 16 bases not matched to a gene; V was cut back by 4 bases and J by 7 bases. The CDR3 sequence: CASSLGAFGQGVVGYTF. The CDR3, as DNA: TGTGCCAGCAGCCTGGGGGCTTTTGGACAGGGGGTTGTTGGCTACACCTTC.

The gene calls are TRBV28 and TRBJ2-5, with a possible D match to TRBD1 (6 bases). This CDR3 is built from 16 residues. Germline CDR1 MDHEN, CDR2 SYDVKM. V gave up 4 bases and J gave up 5 bases, with 20 bases separating them. CDR3 amino acids: CASSSATGLGRETQYF. The CDR3 region has the DNA TGTGCCAGCAGTTCCGCAACAGGGCTGGGGCGGGAGACCCAGTACTTC.

CDR3 in amino acids: CASSRRSGTSEQYF. The CDR3 DNA reads as TGTGCCAGCAGCCGCCGGTCTGGTACGTCCGAGCAGTACTTC. This rearrangement joins TRBV6-6 to TRBJ2-7; D is unclear. Between the trimmed V and J ends, which lost 6 bases and 6 bases, there was a span of 18 bases. Germline lookup yields CDR1 MNHNY and CDR2 SVGAGI (reference sequence). This CDR3 is built from 14 residues.

V usage is TRBV27 and J usage is TRBJ1-1; D possibly corresponds to TRBD1 (5 bases). The CDR3 spans 11 residues. CDR1 and CDR2 from the germline V gene are MNHEY and SMNVEV (reference sequence). V lost 9 bases and J 8 bases, leaving 13 bases between the germline ends. The CDR3, as DNA: TGTGCCAGTCGTAGGGACTTCGAAGCTTTCTTT. It translates to CASRRDFEAFF.

The chain carries TRBV28 and TRBJ2-2; D perhaps matches TRBD2 (5 bases). Germline loops: CDR1 MDHEN, CDR2 SYDVKM. The CDR3 loop spans 12 amino acids. Trimming removed 10 bases at V and 4 bases at J, with 10 bases between. The CDR3 DNA sequence: TGTGCCACCCGACGGGGCACCGGGGAGCTGTTTTTT. Protein sequence: CATRRGTGELFF.

The chain links TRBV7-3 to TRBJ2-3; D perhaps matches TRBD1 (6 bases). The CDR3 has 15 amino acids. The V end was cut by 2 bases, the J end by 2 bases, with 11 bases between. Germline V gives CDR1 SGHTA, CDR2 FQGTGA. CDR3 coding DNA: TGTGCCAGCAGCTTAGGGCAGGGGTCCACAGATACGCAGTATTTT. Translating gives CASSLGQGSTDTQYF.

The chain is built from TRBV9 and TRBJ2-1; D is ambiguous. CDR1 SGDLS and CDR2 YYNGEE come from the germline V gene. The CDR3 consists of 13 residues. V was trimmed by 0 bases and J by 14 bases, leaving 15 bases between them. Here the CDR3 reads CASSVDLAGWEFF. The CDR3 bases are TGTGCCAGCAGCGTAGATTTAGCCGGGTGGGAGTTCTTC.

This clone was detected only once. The V and J genes are TRBV13 and TRBJ2-2; D possibly corresponds to TRBD1 (6 bases). Germline CDR1 and CDR2: PRHDT and FYEKMQ (reference sequence). Trimming shortened V by 6 bases and J by 0 bases, and 8 bases separated the two germline ends. The CDR3 totals 14 residues. CDR3 sequence (DNA): TGTGCCAGCAGGACAGGTTCGAACACCGGGGAGCTGTTTTTT. Its translation is CASRTGSNTGELFF.

This chain connects TRBV7-6 to TRBJ2-5, with D tentatively TRBD2 (5 bases). The V end lost 6 bases, the J end lost 4 bases, and 24 bases lay between the germline ends. The CDR3 spans 17 residues. CDR1 is SGHVS, CDR2 FNYEAQ, per germline. The CDR3 bases are TGTGCCAGCAGTTACCGGGTAGAGGGCAGAGGAGGAGAGACCCAGTACTTC. This sequence encodes CASSYRVEGRGGETQYF.

The chain has TRBV19 and TRBJ1-1; TRBD1 matches at 7 bases. Per germline, CDR1 LNHDA and CDR2 SQIVND (reference sequence). The V and J ends lost 6 bases and 5 bases, in that order; junction bases with no gene match: 6. The CDR3 consists of 13 residues. CDR3 bases: TGTGCCAGTAGCACGACAGGGTGGACTGAAGCTTTCTTT. Encoded protein: CASSTTGWTEAFF.

This chain links TRBV28 with TRBJ2-1; TRBD1 agrees at 10 bases. Germline V gene sequence: CDR1 MDHEN, CDR2 SYDVKM. The CDR3 length is 15 residues. V gave up 3 bases and J gave up 7 bases; unmatched junction bases: 6. The CDR3 DNA follows: TGTGCCAGCAGTTTGGGGACAGGGGTAAGGAATGAGCAGTTCTTC. Translating gives CASSLGTGVRNEQFF. Drawing the rest from reference TRBV28 and TRBJ2-1, the complete variable domain is DVKVTQSSRYLVKRTGEKVFLECVQDMDHENMFWYRQDPGLGLRLIYFSYDVKMKEKGDIPEGYSVSREKKERFSLILESASTNQTSMYLCASSLGTGVRNEQFFGPGTRLTVL.

The J gene is TRBJ2-3, the V gene TRBV4-1; no definite D call. The CDR3 loop spans 14 amino acids. Trimming took off 0 bases at V and 1 base at J, with 5 bases between the two ends. Germline CDR1 MGHRA, CDR2 YSYEKL. The CDR3 loop is CASSQDLRTDTQYF. The CDR3, as DNA: TGCGCCAGCAGCCAAGACCTCCGCACAGATACGCAGTATTTT.

The chain links TRBV25-1 to TRBJ2-7; 8 nucleotides align to TRBD2. V trimming: 4 bases; J trimming: 2 bases; junction bases outside the gene matches: 1. The CDR3 spans 13 residues. Germline lookup yields CDR1 MGHDK and CDR2 SYGVNS. CDR3 DNA sequence: TGTGCCAGCAGTGTGGGACTAGCCTACGAGCAGTACTTC. Its protein is CASSVGLAYEQYF.

This chain links TRBV30 with TRBJ1-2; 9 bases are a match to TRBD1. The ends lost 3 bases at V and 4 bases at J; junction bases unmatched: 12. CDR3 length: 16 residues. Germline CDR1 GTSNPN, CDR2 SVGIG (reference sequence). The CDR3 coding sequence is TGTGCCTGGAGCCAAACGCGGACAGGGGAAGGCTATGGCTACACCTTC. Its protein is CAWSQTRTGEGYGYTF.

This clone was detected only once. This chain uses TRBV18 with TRBJ1-1; D is possibly TRBD1 (5 bases). The V gene's germline CDR1 is KGHSH and CDR2 LQKENI. Trimming left V 2 bases short and J 3 bases short, with 25 bases between. This CDR3 comprises 19 residues. The CDR3 sequence is CASSPSAQTAASSYTEAFF. For the CDR3, the DNA is TGTGCCAGCTCACCATCGGCACAGACAGCCGCCTCCTCATACACTGAAGCTTTCTTT.

This chain uses TRBV6-6 with TRBJ2-1; D gene unclear. This CDR3 region has 12 residues. Deletions cut 5 bases from V and 5 bases from J, with 7 bases between. CDR1 and CDR2 from the germline V gene are MNHNY and SVGAGI (reference sequence). The CDR3 region has the DNA TGTGCCAGCAGTCTAGTCGACAATGAGCAGTTCTTC. Amino acid sequence: CASSLVDNEQFF.

On this clone itself: Other DNA sequences in this specimen translate into the identical CDR3. This chain connects TRBV20-1 to TRBJ1-1; no clear D. Per germline, CDR1 DFQATT and CDR2 SNEGSKA (reference sequence). This CDR3 has 11 residues. V was trimmed by 3 bases and J by 6 bases, leaving 8 bases between them. CDR3 coding DNA: TGCAGTGCTAGGGCGGGAGCTGAAGCTTTCTTT. Translating it yields CSARAGAEAFF.

The chain carries TRBV27 and TRBJ2-1; D perhaps matches TRBD2 (6 bases). The CDR3 is made up of 14 amino acids. Germline V gene lookup returns CDR1 MNHEY and CDR2 SMNVEV (reference sequence). V lost 2 bases to trimming and J lost 8 bases, with 13 bases between them. CDR3 sequence reads: CASSLGAGLDEQFF. The CDR3, as DNA: TGTGCCAGCAGTTTAGGGGCGGGGTTGGATGAGCAGTTCTTC.